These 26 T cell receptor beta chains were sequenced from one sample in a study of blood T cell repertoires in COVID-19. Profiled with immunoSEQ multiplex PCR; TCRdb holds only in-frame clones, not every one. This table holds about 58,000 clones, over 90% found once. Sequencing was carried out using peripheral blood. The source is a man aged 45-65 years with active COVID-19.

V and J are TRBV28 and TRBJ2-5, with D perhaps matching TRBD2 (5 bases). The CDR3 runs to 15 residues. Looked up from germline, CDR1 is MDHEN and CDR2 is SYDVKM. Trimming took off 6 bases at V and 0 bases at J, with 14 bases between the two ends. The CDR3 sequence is CASSPAVAHQETQYF. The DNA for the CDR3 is TGTGCCAGCAGCCCAGCGGTGGCACACCAAGAGACCCAGTACTTC.

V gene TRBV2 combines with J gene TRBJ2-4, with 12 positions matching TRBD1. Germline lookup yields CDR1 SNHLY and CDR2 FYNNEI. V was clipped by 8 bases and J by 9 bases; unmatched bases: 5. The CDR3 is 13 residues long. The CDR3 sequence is CASLGQGAGIQYF. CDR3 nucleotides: TGTGCCAGCCTGGGACAGGGGGCTGGCATTCAGTACTTC.

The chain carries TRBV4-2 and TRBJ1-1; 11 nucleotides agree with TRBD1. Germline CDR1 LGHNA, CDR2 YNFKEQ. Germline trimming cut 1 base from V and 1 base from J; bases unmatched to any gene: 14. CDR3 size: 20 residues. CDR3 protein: CASSQVLLGTGGPTNTEAFF. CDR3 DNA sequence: TGTGCCAGCAGCCAAGTTCTTCTCGGGACAGGGGGACCAACGAACACTGAAGCTTTCTTT.

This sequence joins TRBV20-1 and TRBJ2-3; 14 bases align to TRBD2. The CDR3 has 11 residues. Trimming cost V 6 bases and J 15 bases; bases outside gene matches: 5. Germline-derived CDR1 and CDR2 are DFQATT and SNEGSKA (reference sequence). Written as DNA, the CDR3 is TGCAGTGCCAAGGGACTAGCGGGGGTTTATTTT. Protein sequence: CSAKGLAGVYF.

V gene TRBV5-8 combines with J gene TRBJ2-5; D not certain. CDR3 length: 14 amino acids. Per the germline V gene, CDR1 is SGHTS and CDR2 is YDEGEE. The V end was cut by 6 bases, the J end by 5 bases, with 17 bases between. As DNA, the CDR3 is TGTGCCAGCACACCGCTTGGCGCTAGGGAGACCCAGTACTTC. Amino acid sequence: CASTPLGARETQYF.

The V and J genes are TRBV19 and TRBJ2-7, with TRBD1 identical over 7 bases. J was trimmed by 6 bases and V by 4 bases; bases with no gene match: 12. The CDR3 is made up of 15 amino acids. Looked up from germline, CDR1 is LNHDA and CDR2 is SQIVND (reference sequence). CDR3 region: CASSTLDRMFGEQYF. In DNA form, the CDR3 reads TGTGCCAGTAGTACCTTGGACAGGATGTTCGGCGAGCAGTACTTC.

The CDR3 DNA sequence: TGTGCCAGCAGCTCAGGACAGGGGGCGCCCGGGGAGCTGTTTTTT. The encoded protein is CASSSGQGAPGELFF. The chain joins TRBV9 to TRBJ2-2, with 11 bases that match TRBD1. This CDR3 comprises 15 residues. Trimming at V came to 4 bases and at J to 6 bases, leaving 5 bases not matched to a gene. CDR1 and CDR2 from the germline V gene are SGDLS and YYNGEE.

The CDR3 DNA reads as TGTGCCAGCAACGGTTTAGCGGGGCCCCAAGAGACCCAGTACTTC. As protein: CASNGLAGPQETQYF. V is TRBV7-9 and J is TRBJ2-5, with 8 bases that match TRBD2. The CDR3 is made up of 15 amino acids. Germline V gene data show CDR1 as SEHNR and CDR2 as FQNEAQ (reference sequence). V gave up 7 bases and J gave up 1 base; unmatched junction bases: 8.

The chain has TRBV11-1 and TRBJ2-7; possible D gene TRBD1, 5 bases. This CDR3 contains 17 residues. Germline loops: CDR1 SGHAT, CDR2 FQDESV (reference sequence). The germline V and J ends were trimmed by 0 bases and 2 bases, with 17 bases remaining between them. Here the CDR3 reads CASSLARSILGPYEQYF. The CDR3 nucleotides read TGTGCCAGCAGCTTAGCGCGTAGTATCCTGGGGCCCTACGAGCAGTACTTC.

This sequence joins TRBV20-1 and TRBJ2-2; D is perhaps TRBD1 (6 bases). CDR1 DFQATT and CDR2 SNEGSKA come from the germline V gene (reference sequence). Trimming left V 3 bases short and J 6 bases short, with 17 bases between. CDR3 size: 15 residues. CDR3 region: CSASDFRKGAGELFF. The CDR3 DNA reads TGCAGTGCTAGTGACTTTAGGAAGGGGGCCGGGGAGCTGTTTTTT.

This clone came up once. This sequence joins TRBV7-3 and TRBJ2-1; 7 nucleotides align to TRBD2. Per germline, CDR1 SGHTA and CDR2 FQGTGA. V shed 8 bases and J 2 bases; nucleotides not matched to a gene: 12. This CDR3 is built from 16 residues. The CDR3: CASAGAGAFAYNEQFF. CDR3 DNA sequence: TGTGCCAGCGCTGGGGCGGGAGCCTTTGCCTACAATGAGCAGTTCTTC.

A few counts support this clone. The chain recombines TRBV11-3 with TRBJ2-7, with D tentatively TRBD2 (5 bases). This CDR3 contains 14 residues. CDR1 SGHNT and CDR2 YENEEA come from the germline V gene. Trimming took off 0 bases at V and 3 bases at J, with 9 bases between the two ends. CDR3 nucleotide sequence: TGTGCCAGCAGCTTAGACGGAGGCCTCTACGAGCAGTACTTC. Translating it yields CASSLDGGLYEQYF.

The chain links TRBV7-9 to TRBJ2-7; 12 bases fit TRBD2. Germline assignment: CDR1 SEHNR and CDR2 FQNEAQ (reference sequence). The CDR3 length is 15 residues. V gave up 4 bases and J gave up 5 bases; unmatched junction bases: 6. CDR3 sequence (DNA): TGTGCCAGCAGCTCTAGCGGGGGGGCCCTCCACGAGCAGTACTTC. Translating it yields CASSSSGGALHEQYF.

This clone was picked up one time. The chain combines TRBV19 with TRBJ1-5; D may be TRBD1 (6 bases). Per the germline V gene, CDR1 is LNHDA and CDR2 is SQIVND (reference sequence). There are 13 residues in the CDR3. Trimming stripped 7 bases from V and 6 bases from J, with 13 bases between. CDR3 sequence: CASNLRGVQPQHF. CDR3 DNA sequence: TGTGCCAGTAATCTCAGGGGTGTTCAGCCCCAGCATTTT. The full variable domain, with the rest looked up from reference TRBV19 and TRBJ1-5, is DGGITQSPKYLFRKEGQNVTLSCEQNLNHDAMYWYRQDPGQGLRLIYYSQIVNDFQKGDIAEGYSVSREKKESFPLTVTSAQKNPTAFYLCASNLRGVQPQHFGDGTRLSIL.

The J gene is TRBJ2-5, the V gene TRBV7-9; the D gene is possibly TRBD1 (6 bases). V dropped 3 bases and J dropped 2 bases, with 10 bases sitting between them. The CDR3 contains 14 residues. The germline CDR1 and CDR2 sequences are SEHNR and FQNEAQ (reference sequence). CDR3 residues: CASSFDRRQETQYF. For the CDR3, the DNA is TGTGCCAGCAGCTTTGACAGGCGTCAAGAGACCCAGTACTTC.

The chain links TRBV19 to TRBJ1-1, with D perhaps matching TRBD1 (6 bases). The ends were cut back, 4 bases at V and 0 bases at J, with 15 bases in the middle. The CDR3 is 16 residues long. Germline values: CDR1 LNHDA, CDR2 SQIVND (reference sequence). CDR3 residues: CASSTLTGPMNTEAFF. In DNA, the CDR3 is TGTGCCAGTAGTACTTTGACAGGCCCCATGAACACTGAAGCTTTCTTT.

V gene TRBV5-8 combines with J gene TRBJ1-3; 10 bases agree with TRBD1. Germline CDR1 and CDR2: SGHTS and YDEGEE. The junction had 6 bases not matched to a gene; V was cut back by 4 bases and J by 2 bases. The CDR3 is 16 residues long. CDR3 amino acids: CASSLSGTGAGNTIYF. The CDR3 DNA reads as TGTGCCAGCAGCCTTTCCGGGACAGGGGCTGGAAACACCATATATTTT.

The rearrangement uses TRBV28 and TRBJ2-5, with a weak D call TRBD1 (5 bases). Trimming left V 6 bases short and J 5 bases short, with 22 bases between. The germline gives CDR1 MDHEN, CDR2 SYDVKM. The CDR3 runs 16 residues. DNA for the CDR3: TGTGCCAGCAGACCCCCGGGCAGGACACCTTACGAGACCCAGTACTTC. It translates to CASRPPGRTPYETQYF.

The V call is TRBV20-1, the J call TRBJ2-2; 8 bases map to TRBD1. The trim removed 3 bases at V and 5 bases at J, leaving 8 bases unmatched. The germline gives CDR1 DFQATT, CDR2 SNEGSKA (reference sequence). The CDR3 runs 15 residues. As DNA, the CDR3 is TGCAGTGCTAGTTTTAGGGGGACAGGTACCGGGGAGCTGTTTTTT. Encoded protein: CSASFRGTGTGELFF.

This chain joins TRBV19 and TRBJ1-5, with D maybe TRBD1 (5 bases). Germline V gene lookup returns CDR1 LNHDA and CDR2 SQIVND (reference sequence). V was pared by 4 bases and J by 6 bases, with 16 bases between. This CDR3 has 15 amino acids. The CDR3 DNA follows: TGTGCCAGTAGTACTGTGGGGGGTAGCGGTCAGCCCCAGCATTTT. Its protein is CASSTVGGSGQPQHF.

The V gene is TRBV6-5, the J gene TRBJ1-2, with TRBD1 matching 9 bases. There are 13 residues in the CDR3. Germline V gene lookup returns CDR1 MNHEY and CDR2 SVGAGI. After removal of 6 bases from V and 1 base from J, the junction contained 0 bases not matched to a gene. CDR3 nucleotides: TGTGCCAGCAGGGGACAGGGTAACTATGGCTACACCTTC. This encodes CASRGQGNYGYTF.

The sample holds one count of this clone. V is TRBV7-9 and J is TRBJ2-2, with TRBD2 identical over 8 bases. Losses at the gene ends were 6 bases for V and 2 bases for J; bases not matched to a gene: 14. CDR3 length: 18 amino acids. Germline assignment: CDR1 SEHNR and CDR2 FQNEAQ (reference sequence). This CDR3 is CASRPGLRTSGNTGELFF. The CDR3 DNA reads TGTGCCAGCAGACCTGGGCTTCGCACTAGCGGAAACACCGGGGAGCTGTTTTTT.

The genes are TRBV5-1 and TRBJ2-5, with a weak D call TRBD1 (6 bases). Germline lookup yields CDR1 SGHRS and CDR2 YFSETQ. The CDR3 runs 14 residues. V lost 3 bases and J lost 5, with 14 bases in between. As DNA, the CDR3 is TGCGCCAGCAGCTCATCCTGGGGGCAGGAGACCCAGTACTTC. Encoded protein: CASSSSWGQETQYF.

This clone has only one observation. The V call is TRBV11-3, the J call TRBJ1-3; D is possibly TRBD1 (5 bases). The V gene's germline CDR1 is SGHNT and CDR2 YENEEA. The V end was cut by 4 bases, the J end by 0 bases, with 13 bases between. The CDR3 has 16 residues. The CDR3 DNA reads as TGTGCCAGCAGCTACGGGGGGAAGAGCTCTGGAAACACCATATATTTT. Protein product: CASSYGGKSSGNTIYF.

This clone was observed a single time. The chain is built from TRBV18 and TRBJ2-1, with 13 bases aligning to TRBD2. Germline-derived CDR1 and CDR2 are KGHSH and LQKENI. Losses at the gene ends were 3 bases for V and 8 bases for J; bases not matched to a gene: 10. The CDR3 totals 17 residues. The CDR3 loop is CASSPPGGLAGIDEQFF. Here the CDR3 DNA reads TGTGCCAGCTCACCTCCGGGGGGACTAGCGGGAATCGATGAGCAGTTCTTC.

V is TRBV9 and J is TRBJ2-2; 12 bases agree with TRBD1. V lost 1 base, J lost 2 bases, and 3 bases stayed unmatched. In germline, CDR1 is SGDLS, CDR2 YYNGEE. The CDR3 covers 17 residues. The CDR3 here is CASSVRDRGLNTGELFF. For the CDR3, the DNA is TGTGCCAGCAGCGTACGGGACAGGGGGCTTAACACCGGGGAGCTGTTTTTT.